The source of this T cell receptor beta chain is a study of blood T cells in healthy people across ages. Study as a whole: About one barcoded beta molecule per two T cells was the capture yield of template switching. Study-wide findings and caveats: Researchers report that TCR beta diversity correlated strongly with naive T cell percentage.

A note on this clonotype: Antigen: not known.

A second PCR, run for roughly 7 to 11 cycles, used a sample-barcoded 5' primer plus a J-beta primer mix. TCRdb reanalysed the 5' RACE reads using MiXCR and keeps one entry per CDR3 protein. The sample lists roughly 720,000 distinct CDR3 sequences; 53% were seen once. The individuals who served as donors were healthy Caucasians living in Russia, aged about 6 to 100. Total RNA, at least 6 micrograms per sample, was extracted from PBMCs. Deletions cut 0 bases from V and 2 bases from J, with 14 bases between. Per germline, CDR1 LGHDT and CDR2 YNNKEL (reference sequence). CDR3 size: 16 residues. Sequenced: blood. The sequence came from an elderly man in good health. The V and J genes are TRBV3-1 and TRBJ2-7, with D unresolved. The CDR3 nucleotides read TGTGCCAGCAGCCAAGATAGGGTCACCCCCACCTACGAGCAGTACTTC. Translation gives CASSQDRVTPTYEQYF.